A single sample is the source of the 27 T cell receptor beta chains below, sequenced in a study of post-analysis software for immune sequencing data. Presence of unique molecular identifiers characterized the TCR beta cDNA libraries. Using its own MiXCR run on the PCR reads, TCRdb lists one record per CDR3 protein. The sample has 150,000 to 200,000 distinct CDR3 sequences; around 28% are singletons. Study-level points and caveats: Elevated frequency relative to controls characterized several TRBV segments in patients, TRBV5-6, TRBV5-1 and TRBV20-1 among them.

These receptors are not linked to any known antigen. Source material: blood. These receptors originate from a girl between 5 and 17 years old with multiple sclerosis.

This clonotype was detected only a few times. The chain is built from TRBV28 and TRBJ1-2; D unresolved. V was clipped by 7 bases and J by 5 bases, with 17 bases between them. Per the germline V gene, CDR1 is MDHEN and CDR2 is SYDVKM. CDR3 length: 14 residues. In DNA form, the CDR3 reads TGTGCCAGCACCCCCGGGCACAACAGTTATGGCTACACCTTC. This gives the protein CASTPGHNSYGYTF.

Remarks on this clonotype: This may come from a read error, since a much larger clone is one base off. This sequence joins TRBV10-3 and TRBJ2-7, with D perhaps being TRBD1 or TRBD2 (6 bases each). Germline CDR1 reads ENHRY; CDR2 reads SYGVKD. The CDR3 runs 13 residues. V gave up 11 bases and J gave up 2 bases, with 16 bases separating them. CDR3 in amino acids: CAVGGGETYEQYF. CDR3 DNA sequence: TGTGCCGTCGGGGGCGGAGAGACCTACGAGCAGTACTTC.

This clonotype was observed many times. The V and J genes are TRBV20-1 and TRBJ1-2, with TRBD1 matching over 9 bases. Per the germline V gene, CDR1 is DFQATT and CDR2 is SNEGSKA (reference sequence). The CDR3 contains 19 residues. Unmatched junction bases numbered 20, after V lost 1 base and J lost 5 bases. As DNA, the CDR3 is TGCAGTGCTAGAGGTTTCCTAAGACAGGGGGGAGATATCCTATATGGCTACACCTTC. It specifies CSARGFLRQGGDILYGYTF.

In this sample, this clonotype turned up a few times. The chain is built from TRBV19 and TRBJ2-1; possibly TRBD2 for D (7 bases). The germline V and J ends were trimmed by 4 bases and 0 bases, with 19 bases remaining between them. CDR3 length: 18 amino acids. Germline V gene sequence: CDR1 LNHDA, CDR2 SQIVND (reference sequence). CDR3 sequence reads: CASSTSWGGGPSYNEQFF. CDR3 nucleotides: TGTGCCAGTAGTACCTCTTGGGGGGGGGGGCCCTCCTACAATGAGCAGTTCTTC.

Points on this clonotype: A much larger clone lies one base from this, so it may be a read error. The chain recombines TRBV9 with TRBJ1-2; D gene uncertain. Germline loops: CDR1 SGDLS, CDR2 YYNGEE. The V and J ends lost 0 bases and 10 bases respectively, with 10 bases between them. The CDR3 is 12 residues long. The CDR3 nucleotides read TGTGCCAGCAGCGTAGAACGGGGAACCTACACCTTC. It yields the protein CASSVERGTYTF.

The chain joins TRBV7-9 to TRBJ2-1, with D uncertain. Germline loops: CDR1 SEHNR, CDR2 FQNEAQ (reference sequence). Deletions cut 8 bases from V and 5 bases from J, with 10 bases between. The CDR3 loop spans 12 amino acids. The CDR3 is CASAYSNNEQFF. The CDR3 DNA follows: TGTGCCAGCGCCTACAGTAACAATGAGCAGTTCTTC.

CDR3 region: CASSQPLEARREFYNEQYF. The CDR3 region has the DNA TGTGCCAGCAGCCAGCCTCTTGAAGCTCGGCGGGAGTTCTACAATGAGCAGTACTTC. The chain is built from TRBV3-1 and TRBJ2-7, with 7 positions matching TRBD2. CDR3 size: 19 residues. CDR1 and CDR2 from the germline V gene are LGHDT and YNNKEL (reference sequence). The V gene end was trimmed by 3 bases and the J gene end by 7 bases; junction bases not matched to a gene: 24.

CDR3 DNA: TGTGCCAGCAGTTACCCGGGGCAGGGAGGACGTTGGACTGAAGCTTTCTTT. Its protein is CASSYPGQGGRWTEAFF. The chain has TRBV6-5 and TRBJ1-1, with TRBD1 as a possible D gene (5 bases). V lost 2 bases, J lost 5 bases, and 21 bases lay in between. The CDR3 has 17 amino acids. From germline, CDR1 is MNHEY and CDR2 SVGAGI.

The V call is TRBV24-1, the J call TRBJ2-5, with D maybe TRBD2 (7 bases). Trimming shortened V by 4 bases and J by 5 bases, and 16 bases separated the two germline ends. This CDR3 has 15 amino acids. Germline CDR1 is KGHDR and CDR2 is SFDVKD. CDR3 DNA: TGTGCCACCAGTGAAAGGACAGACGGGGGGGAGACCCAGTACTTC. Its translation: CATSERTDGGETQYF.

This clonotype was picked up many times. This chain joins TRBV29-1 and TRBJ2-3; D might be TRBD2 (5 bases). There are 12 residues in the CDR3. Germline V gene data show CDR1 as SQVTM and CDR2 as ANQGSEA. V dropped 3 bases and J dropped 5 bases, with 9 bases sitting between them. CDR3 sequence (DNA): TGCAGCGTTGACGGGATTGGAGATACGCAGTATTTT. Protein sequence: CSVDGIGDTQYF.

Turning to this clonotype: Being one base from a much bigger clone, this may be a read error. This rearrangement joins TRBV7-2 to TRBJ2-5, with D tentatively TRBD2 (5 bases). The CDR3 length is 14 residues. The germline V gene has CDR1 SGHTA and CDR2 FQGNSA. In DNA, the CDR3 is TGTGCCGGCAGCTTAAGCGGATCCCAAGAGACCCAGTACTTC. It yields the protein CAGSLSGSQETQYF.

The table lists this clonotype with many counts. V is TRBV15 and J is TRBJ2-1; 10 bases are a match to TRBD1. The CDR3 runs to 15 residues. Germline V gene sequence: CDR1 LNHNV, CDR2 YYDKDF (reference sequence). The trim removed 5 bases at V and 8 bases at J, leaving 9 bases unmatched. CDR3 bases: TGTGCCACCAGCGGGGGGGACAGGGGCAACGATGAGCAGTTCTTC. Its translation: CATSGGDRGNDEQFF.

This clonotype appeared many times. Written as DNA, the CDR3 is TGTGCCAGCAGCAACCGACTAGCTTCCAATGAGCAGTTCTTC. Protein: CASSNRLASNEQFF. The gene calls are TRBV9 and TRBJ2-1; TRBD2 aligns across 7 bases. J gave up 6 bases and V 4 bases, and 7 bases lay outside the gene matches. This CDR3 contains 14 residues. Germline V gene lookup returns CDR1 SGDLS and CDR2 YYNGEE.

In this sample, this clonotype turned up a few times. The V call is TRBV25-1, the J call TRBJ2-5; TRBD2 matches 10 bases. V shed 6 bases, J shed 10 bases, and the junction held 11 bases outside the gene matches. The CDR3 is made up of 14 amino acids. Per the germline V gene, CDR1 is MGHDK and CDR2 is SYGVNS. CDR3 loop: CASRVGLAGEGQYF. DNA of the CDR3: TGTGCCAGCAGAGTAGGTCTAGCGGGAGAGGGCCAGTACTTC.

This clonotype has a handful of counts. A read error may be the cause here, since a much bigger clone is one base away. The chain employs TRBV10-3 and TRBJ2-7; 10 positions agree with TRBD1. V dropped 3 bases and J dropped 3; count of bases not matched to a gene: 8. The V gene's germline CDR1 is ENHRY and CDR2 SYGVKD. The CDR3 is made up of 16 amino acids. The CDR3 sequence is CAISDGTGATRYEQYF. The CDR3 DNA follows: TGTGCCATCAGTGATGGGACAGGGGCCACTCGCTACGAGCAGTACTTC.

This clonotype appeared a few times. The rearrangement uses TRBV6-6 and TRBJ2-6; no clear D gene. V was shortened by 2 bases and J by 4 bases, with 0 bases between the two germline ends. CDR3 length equals 12 residues. The germline V gene has CDR1 MNHNY and CDR2 SVGAGI (reference sequence). The DNA for the CDR3 is TGTGCCAGCAGTTACGGGGCCAACGTCCTGACTTTC. Its translation is CASSYGANVLTF.

This clonotype was observed at least ten times. This chain uses TRBV12-3 or TRBV12-4 with TRBJ1-2, with TRBD1 matching over 8 bases. This CDR3 has 13 amino acids. V shed 5 bases and J 8 bases; nucleotides not matched to a gene: 7. CDR3 in DNA: TGTGCCAGCAGTGAAGCAGGGGGCACAGGCTACACCTTC. Translated: CASSEAGGTGYTF.

This clonotype was recorded many times. The chain employs TRBV12-3 or TRBV12-4 and TRBJ2-1, with D hard to call. Trimming removed 11 bases at V and 8 bases at J, with 13 bases between. The CDR3 consists of 11 residues. The CDR3 DNA reads as TGTGCCCGGTGGGCTGGCGATGAGCAGTTCTTC. It translates to CARWAGDEQFF.

This clonotype was counted at least ten times. The V call is TRBV20-1, the J call TRBJ2-1; perhaps D is TRBD1 or TRBD2 (5 bases each). The CDR3 has 11 residues. Trimming took 4 bases from V and 8 from J, leaving 9 bases between them. The germline V gene has CDR1 DFQATT and CDR2 SNEGSKA (reference sequence). The CDR3 here is CSATGPYEQFF. The DNA of the CDR3 is TGCAGTGCTACGGGACCTTATGAGCAGTTCTTC.

Concerning this clonotype: A much larger clone is a single base away; this may be a read error. The V call is TRBV3-1, the J call TRBJ2-1; D gene unclear. In germline, CDR1 is LGHDT, CDR2 YNNKEL (reference sequence). Trimming took 2 bases from V and 6 from J, leaving 8 bases between them. The CDR3 runs to 13 residues. CDR3 amino acids: CASSQRAGNEQFF. The CDR3 bases are TGTGCCAGCAGCCAACGGGCCGGCAATGAGCAGTTCTTC.

Ten or more counts support this clonotype. The chain is built from TRBV5-1 and TRBJ2-7; 8 bases line up with TRBD2. The germline V gene encodes CDR1 SGHRS and CDR2 YFSETQ. The CDR3 is 14 residues long. J gave up 7 bases and V 1 base, and 7 bases lay outside the gene matches. The CDR3 DNA reads as TGCGCCAGCAGCTTGACGGCCGCGGGAGGTGAGCAGTACTTC. This codes for CASSLTAAGGEQYF.

This clonotype was seen many times. The chain couples TRBV18 to TRBJ2-5; 7 bases are shared with TRBD2. The CDR3 length is 14 residues. Germline CDR1 reads KGHSH; CDR2 reads LQKENI. Germline trimming cut 3 bases from V and 2 bases from J; bases unmatched to any gene: 3. The CDR3 spells CASSPSAGQETQYF. The CDR3 DNA reads as TGTGCCAGCTCACCCTCAGCGGGACAAGAGACCCAGTACTTC.

Remarks on this clonotype: A much more abundant neighbour one base away suggests this may be a read error. This rearrangement joins TRBV12-3 or TRBV12-4 to TRBJ2-3; D gene uncertain. Trimming removed 7 bases at V and 5 bases at J, with 7 bases between. The CDR3 extends over 11 amino acids. Written as DNA, the CDR3 is TGTGCCAGCAATTTCGGAGATACGCAGTATTTT. It is translated as CASNFGDTQYF.

This clonotype was detected many times. V usage is TRBV7-2 and J usage is TRBJ2-1; no reliable D call. Germline CDR1 is SGHTA and CDR2 is FQGNSA. There are 13 residues in the CDR3. V lost 3 bases, J lost 5 bases, and 8 bases lay in between. CDR3 nucleotide sequence: TGTGCCAGCAGCTTTTACATCAACAATGAGCAGTTCTTC. This translates into CASSFYINNEQFF.

This clonotype was recorded many times. The rearrangement uses TRBV5-5 and TRBJ1-2; possibly TRBD1 for D (6 bases). Between the trimmed V and J ends, which lost 5 bases and 3 bases, there was a span of 14 bases. Germline V gene lookup returns CDR1 SGHKS and CDR2 YYEKEE (reference sequence). The CDR3 totals 14 residues. The chain's CDR3 is CASSRDKGDYGYTF. The CDR3 DNA sequence: TGTGCCAGCAGTAGAGATAAGGGGGACTATGGCTACACCTTC.

This clonotype showed up just a few times. This rearrangement joins TRBV30 to TRBJ2-5; TRBD2 matches at 7 bases. This CDR3 comprises 12 residues. The V gene's germline CDR1 is GTSNPN and CDR2 SVGIG (reference sequence). V was clipped by 4 bases and J by 11 bases; unmatched bases: 10. For the CDR3, the DNA is TGTGCCTGGAATTCGGGGTTGCGGGAGCAGTACTTC. Protein product: CAWNSGLREQYF. The full variable domain, completed using reference TRBV30 and TRBJ2-5, is SQTIHQWPATLVQPVGSPLSLECTVEGTSNPNLYWYRQAAGRGLQLLFYSVGIGQISSEVPQNLSASRPQDRQFILSSKKLLLSDSGFYLCAWNSGLREQYFGPGTRLLVL.

This clonotype has a handful of counts. J is TRBJ2-1 and V is TRBV12-3 or TRBV12-4, with 10 bases fitting TRBD2. The V gene end was trimmed by 3 bases and the J gene end by 4 bases; junction bases not matched to a gene: 3. The CDR3 loop spans 15 amino acids. CDR3 DNA: TGTGCCAGCAGTTTTAATAGCGGGAGGTACAATGAGCAGTTCTTC. Residues: CASSFNSGRYNEQFF.